Each of the 22 T cell receptor beta chains below was sequenced from the same sample in a study of T cell responses to AZD1222 COVID-19 vaccine. Clones were read by immunoSEQ multiplex PCR, and TCRdb kept only the in-frame ones, dropping some. The repertoire holds 95,000 to 150,000 clones, with 80% to 90% as singletons. Sequencing was performed on peripheral blood, taken on day 0 of AZD1222 vaccination. Receptor source: an adult in good health.

The chain links TRBV7-8 to TRBJ1-4; D possibly corresponds to TRBD1 (6 bases). The V and J ends lost 2 bases and 7 bases respectively, with 14 bases between them. The V gene's germline CDR1 is SGHVS and CDR2 FQNEAQ. The CDR3 is 15 amino acids. CDR3 loop: CASSLPGGAGEKLFF. In DNA form, the CDR3 reads TGTGCCAGCAGCTTACCTGGGGGGGCCGGTGAAAAACTGTTTTTT.

The chain is built from TRBV3-1 (or the pseudogene TRBV3-2) and TRBJ2-3; 7 nucleotides agree with TRBD2. Germline V gives CDR1 LGHDT, CDR2 YNNKEL (reference sequence). V gave up 4 bases and J gave up 4 bases; unmatched junction bases: 8. The CDR3 has 15 amino acids. CDR3 nucleotides: TGTGCCAGCAGCCCCCTTGCGGGAGCGGCAGATACGCAGTATTTT. Protein sequence: CASSPLAGAADTQYF.

The V and J genes are TRBV7-2 and TRBJ2-4; D is possibly TRBD2 (6 bases). The CDR3 spans 15 residues. The V end was cut by 3 bases, the J end by 1 base, with 10 bases between. CDR1 is SGHTA, CDR2 FQGNSA, per germline. CDR3 region: CASSLNSGAKNIQYF. The CDR3, as DNA: TGTGCCAGCAGCTTGAACAGCGGGGCCAAAAACATTCAGTACTTC.

In its sample, this clone was seen once. V and J are TRBV30 and TRBJ1-5, with a possible D match to TRBD1 (6 bases). V shed 0 bases and J shed 2 bases, with 11 bases lying between them. Per germline, CDR1 GTSNPN and CDR2 SVGIG (reference sequence). The CDR3 runs 15 residues. The CDR3 region is CAWSVAGAGNQPQHF. The CDR3 DNA sequence: TGTGCCTGGAGTGTAGCAGGGGCTGGCAATCAGCCCCAGCATTTT.

This clone was found a few times. The chain uses TRBV3-1 (or the pseudogene TRBV3-2) and TRBJ2-2, with TRBD2 matching 9 bases. The V gene's germline CDR1 is LGHDT and CDR2 YNNKEL (reference sequence). V shed 1 base, J shed 6 bases, and the junction held 9 bases outside the gene matches. The CDR3 loop spans 17 amino acids. CDR3 coding DNA: TGTGCCAGCAGCCAAGTGGGGCTAGCGGGACGGGCCGGGGAGCTGTTTTTT. Translating gives CASSQVGLAGRAGELFF.

This clone came up a few times. V gene TRBV5-8 combines with J gene TRBJ2-2; no clear D. V lost 0 bases and J lost 4, with 10 bases in between. The CDR3 has 15 amino acids. In germline, CDR1 is SGHTS, CDR2 YDEGEE. The CDR3 region is CASSLARLPTGELFF. DNA for the CDR3: TGTGCCAGCAGCTTGGCTAGACTGCCCACCGGGGAGCTGTTTTTT.

The chain combines TRBV5-8 with TRBJ2-7; D is perhaps TRBD2 (5 bases). V was pared by 6 bases and J by 4 bases, with 20 bases between. The CDR3 runs 15 residues. The germline V gene has CDR1 SGHTS and CDR2 YDEGEE. Here the CDR3 DNA reads TGTGCCAGCACCCCCGGCGGGCCCACCCTTTACGAGCAGTACTTC. It yields the protein CASTPGGPTLYEQYF.

V gene TRBV10-3 combines with J gene TRBJ2-7, with 10 bases aligning to TRBD2. The CDR3 is made up of 13 amino acids. V was pared by 6 bases and J by 5 bases, with 4 bases of the junction left unmatched. Germline CDR1 and CDR2: ENHRY and SYGVKD. As DNA, the CDR3 is TGTGCCATCAGACCACTAGCGGGAAACGAGCAGTACTTC. It codes for CAIRPLAGNEQYF.

The V call is TRBV3-1 (or the pseudogene TRBV3-2), the J call TRBJ2-7; 11 bases are shared with TRBD1. The CDR3 extends over 15 amino acids. CDR1 and CDR2 from the germline V gene are LGHDT and YNNKEL (reference sequence). V shed 1 base and J 2 bases; nucleotides not matched to a gene: 1. The CDR3 reads CASSQVGQGAYEQYF. CDR3 nucleotide sequence: TGTGCCAGCAGCCAAGTGGGACAGGGGGCCTACGAGCAGTACTTC.

The rearrangement links TRBV28 to TRBJ2-5; D possibly matches TRBD1 or TRBD2 (5 bases each). Germline V gives CDR1 MDHEN, CDR2 SYDVKM. V gave up 7 bases and J gave up 4 bases, with 19 bases separating them. This CDR3 has 15 amino acids. The CDR3 loop is CASTEGSPQGETQYF. The CDR3 nucleotides read TGTGCCAGCACCGAGGGCTCACCCCAGGGAGAGACCCAGTACTTC.

The sample holds a few counts of this clone. This chain uses TRBV2 with TRBJ2-2, with 9 bases fitting TRBD2. Germline V CDR1 and CDR2: SNHLY, FYNNEI. CDR3 length: 15 residues. The V segment lost 6 bases and the J segment 3 bases; nucleotides outside the gene matches: 5. CDR3 amino acids: CASRRRTSDTGELFF. The CDR3 nucleotides read TGTGCCAGCAGGAGAAGGACTAGCGACACCGGGGAGCTGTTTTTT.

The chain combines TRBV30 with TRBJ1-2; 10 bases line up with TRBD1. J lost 2 bases, V lost 0 bases, and 9 bases had no gene match. Germline V CDR1 and CDR2: GTSNPN, SVGIG (reference sequence). The CDR3 spans 17 residues. Written as DNA, the CDR3 is TGTGCCTGGAGTGTCAGGGTCGGGACAGGGGTAAACTATGGCTACACCTTC. As protein: CAWSVRVGTGVNYGYTF. Using reference TRBV30 and TRBJ1-2 for the parts outside the CDR3, the full variable domain is SQTIHQWPATLVQPVGSPLSLECTVEGTSNPNLYWYRQAAGRGLQLLFYSVGIGQISSEVPQNLSASRPQDRQFILSSKKLLLSDSGFYLCAWSVRVGTGVNYGYTFGSGTRLTVV.

V is TRBV7-9 and J is TRBJ1-1, with D possibly matching TRBD1 (6 bases). The CDR3 extends over 14 amino acids. The V gene's germline CDR1 is SEHNR and CDR2 FQNEAQ (reference sequence). Deletions cut 5 bases from V and 4 bases from J, with 14 bases between. The CDR3 spells CASSAYREGTEAFF. The CDR3 DNA is TGTGCCAGCAGCGCATACAGGGAGGGCACTGAAGCTTTCTTT.

The chain couples TRBV6-5 to TRBJ1-5, with a weak D call TRBD1 (6 bases). V was trimmed by 5 bases and J by 0 bases, leaving 11 bases between them. Germline V gene sequence: CDR1 MNHEY, CDR2 SVGAGI. There are 15 residues in the CDR3. CDR3 sequence: CASSSGQYSNQPQHF. The CDR3 DNA follows: TGTGCCAGCAGTAGTGGACAGTATAGCAATCAGCCCCAGCATTTT.

This clone came up a few times. This chain links TRBV27 with TRBJ2-7; 14 nucleotides align to TRBD2. Germline trimming cut 8 bases from V and 3 bases from J; bases unmatched to any gene: 9. Per germline, CDR1 MNHEY and CDR2 SMNVEV (reference sequence). CDR3 length: 16 amino acids. CDR3 in DNA: TGTGCCAGCCGTGGGACTAGCGGGAGTTTGGTCTACGAGCAGTACTTC. The encoded protein is CASRGTSGSLVYEQYF.

The chain is built from TRBV28 and TRBJ2-1; no reliable D call. The CDR3 totals 12 residues. The V gene lost 2 bases and the J gene lost 7 bases, with 6 bases spanning the gap. Per germline, CDR1 MDHEN and CDR2 SYDVKM. The CDR3 reads CASSLRWNEQFF. The CDR3 DNA sequence: TGTGCCAGCAGTTTAAGATGGAATGAGCAGTTCTTC.

The V and J genes are TRBV30 and TRBJ1-4; 7 bases are shared with TRBD1. V shed 3 bases, J shed 7 bases, and the junction held 17 bases outside the gene matches. CDR3 length: 17 amino acids. Germline CDR1 and CDR2: GTSNPN and SVGIG (reference sequence). As DNA, the CDR3 is TGTGCCTGGAGCCATGGGGCCATAACAGGGGCGGGTGAAAAACTGTTTTTT. Translation: CAWSHGAITGAGEKLFF.

The chain recombines TRBV5-1 with TRBJ2-5; D is uncertain. Germline loops: CDR1 SGHRS, CDR2 YFSETQ. CDR3 length: 12 amino acids. Trimming left V 0 bases short and J 4 bases short, with 4 bases between. The CDR3 loop is CASSLAGETQYF. In DNA, the CDR3 is TGCGCCAGCAGCTTGGCCGGAGAGACCCAGTACTTC.

As for this clone: The sample has other DNA sequences that encode this CDR3 too. The gene calls are TRBV15 and TRBJ1-1, with D perhaps TRBD1 (5 bases). This CDR3 spans 12 amino acids. V was cut by 1 base and J by 6 bases, with 6 bases left in between. The V gene's germline CDR1 is LNHNV and CDR2 YYDKDF (reference sequence). The CDR3 DNA is TGTGCCACCAGCAGAGGGGGCCCTGAAGCTTTCTTT. It translates to CATSRGGPEAFF.

This chain links TRBV19 with TRBJ1-4; D remains ambiguous. V was trimmed by 6 bases and J by 0 bases, leaving 8 bases between them. There are 14 residues in the CDR3. Germline V gene lookup returns CDR1 LNHDA and CDR2 SQIVND (reference sequence). For the CDR3, the DNA is TGTGCCAGTAGGGGAAGCACAACTAATGAAAAACTGTTTTTT. Translation gives CASRGSTTNEKLFF.

The rearrangement uses TRBV6-5 and TRBJ1-1; the D is unclear. The CDR3 consists of 13 residues. Germline V gives CDR1 MNHEY, CDR2 SVGAGI. V lost 9 bases and J 6 bases, leaving 17 bases between the germline ends. CDR3 region: CASSDGGNAEAFF. As DNA, the CDR3 is TGTGCCAGTTCTGACGGAGGCAACGCTGAAGCTTTCTTT.

CDR3 protein: CASRNQGESYEQYF. CDR3 DNA sequence: TGTGCCAGCAGAAACCAGGGAGAGTCCTACGAGCAGTACTTC. The genes are TRBV27 and TRBJ2-7; D may match TRBD1 or TRBD2 (5 bases each). This CDR3 spans 14 amino acids. The germline V gene encodes CDR1 MNHEY and CDR2 SMNVEV (reference sequence). V lost 6 bases and J 1 base, leaving 13 bases between the germline ends.